This T cell receptor beta chain was captured in a study of blood T cell repertoires in COVID-19. On the study more broadly: From the United States, Italy and Spain came samples of acute and convalescent COVID-19. In each case, the material was cDNA or gDNA derived from T cells, B-cell-depleted T cells, or PBMCs.

The CDR3 extends over 17 amino acids. Germline lookup yields CDR1 SGHTA and CDR2 FQGNSA. V lost 1 base, J lost 2 bases, and 9 bases stayed unmatched. In the original workflow: Scientists estimated how many nucleated cells there were by amplifying reference gene primers. Produced via immunoSEQ multiplex PCR; TCRdb's table is partial and in-frame only. V and J calls and clone size come straight from that table; D and trimming were deduced from the DNA. The sample lists under 250,000 clones; around 86% were seen once. The rearrangement links TRBV7-2 to TRBJ2-7; 9 nucleotides match TRBD2. Sequences were obtained from peripheral blood. This sequence was found in a man aged 55 to 69 who had recovered from COVID-19. The CDR3 reads CASSLGFRREGPYEQYF. The CDR3 DNA reads as TGTGCCAGCAGCTTAGGATTTCGGCGGGAGGGCCCCTACGAGCAGTACTTC.